This TCR beta chain comes out of a study of STAT5B mutations in CD4+ large granular lymphocyte leukemia. The survey-level immunoSEQ assay was used. Using immunoSEQ multiplex PCR, the repertoire was profiled, and TCRdb retains in-frame clones only, with some absent. The profile covers tens of thousands of clones, with 65% to 80% appearing a single time and approximately 6.2% taken by the ten largest. Worth noting for this clone: The antigen remains unidentified.

The study's findings and limits: Patient CD4-sorted repertoires looked more clonal than healthy CD4+ repertoires, even without putative leukemic clones.

This CDR3 contains 15 residues. Germline lookup yields CDR1 ENHRY and CDR2 SYGVKD. Trimming stripped 3 bases from V and 8 bases from J, with 16 bases between. The receptor comes from a human donor in good health. The source material was CD4+ T cells from blood buffy coats. The chain uses TRBV10-3 and TRBJ1-4, with D possibly being TRBD1 (6 bases). The CDR3 DNA is TGTGCCATCAGTGAACAGGGAGGTTCTGGGGAAAAACTGTTTTTT. As protein: CAISEQGGSGEKLFF.